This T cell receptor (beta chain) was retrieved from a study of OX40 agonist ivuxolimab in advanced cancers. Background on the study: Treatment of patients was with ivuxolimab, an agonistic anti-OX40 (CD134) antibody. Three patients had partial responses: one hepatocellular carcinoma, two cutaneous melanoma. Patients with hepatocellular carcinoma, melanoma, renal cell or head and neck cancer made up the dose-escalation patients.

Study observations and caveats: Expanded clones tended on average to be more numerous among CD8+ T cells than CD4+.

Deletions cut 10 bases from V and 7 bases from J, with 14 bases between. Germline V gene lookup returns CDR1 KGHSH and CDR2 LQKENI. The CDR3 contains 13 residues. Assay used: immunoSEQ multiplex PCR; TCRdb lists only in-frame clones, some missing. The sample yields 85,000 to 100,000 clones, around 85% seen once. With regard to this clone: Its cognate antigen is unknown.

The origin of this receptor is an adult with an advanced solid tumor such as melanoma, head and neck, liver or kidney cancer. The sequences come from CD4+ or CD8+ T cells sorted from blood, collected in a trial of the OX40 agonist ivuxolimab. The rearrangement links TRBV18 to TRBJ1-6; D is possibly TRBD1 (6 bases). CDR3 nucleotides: TGTGCCACCACAGGACAGCAAAATTCACCCCTCCACTTT. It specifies CATTGQQNSPLHF.